Listed below are T cell receptor beta chains from one sample, sequenced in a study of blood T cell repertoires in COVID-19. Libraries were prepared by immunoSEQ multiplex PCR; TCRdb keeps only in-frame clonotypes and omits some of them. Of about 73,000 clones detected, 65% to 90% appear once; the ten largest clones hold around 6%. Sequencing used peripheral blood. These receptors were obtained from an older woman with acute or convalescent COVID-19. Both conserved end residues are part of each CDR3. A D gene is named only where the DNA matches it firmly.

d_call j_call v_call cdr3_aa
TRBD1 TRBJ1-1 TRBV3-1/TRBV3-2 CASSRRQGLNTEAFF
TRBD1 TRBJ1-2 TRBV6-5 CASSLSAGGVYGYTF
. TRBJ1-3 TRBV10-2 CASSPTVISGNTIYF
TRBD2 TRBJ2-1 TRBV4-1 CASRGSGGAGEQFF
TRBD1 TRBJ2-1 TRBV10-3 CAISGPGQGNEQFF
. TRBJ2-3 TRBV3-1/TRBV3-2 CASSQGSGQSTDTQYF
. TRBJ1-4 TRBV4-1 CASSQVLLTGKLFF
. TRBJ1-2 TRBV29-1 CSVAGQLNYGYTF
. TRBJ2-7 TRBV2 CAILRRGGSSYEQYF
. TRBJ2-2 TRBV2 CASSDRGTAGELFF